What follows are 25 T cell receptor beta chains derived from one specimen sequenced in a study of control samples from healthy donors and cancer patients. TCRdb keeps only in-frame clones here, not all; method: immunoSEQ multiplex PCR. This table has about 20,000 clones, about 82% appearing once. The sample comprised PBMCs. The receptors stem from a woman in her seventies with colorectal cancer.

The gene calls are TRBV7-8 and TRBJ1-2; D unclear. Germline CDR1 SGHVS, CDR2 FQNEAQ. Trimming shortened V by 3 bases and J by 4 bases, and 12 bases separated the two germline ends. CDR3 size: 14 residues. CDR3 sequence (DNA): TGTGCCAGCAGCTTCCGCGGGAGCTCCTATGGCTACACCTTC. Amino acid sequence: CASSFRGSSYGYTF.

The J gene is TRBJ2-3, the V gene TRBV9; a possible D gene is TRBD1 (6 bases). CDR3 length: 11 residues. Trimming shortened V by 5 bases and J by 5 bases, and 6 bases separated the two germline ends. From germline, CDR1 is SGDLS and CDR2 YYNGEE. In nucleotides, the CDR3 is TGTGCCAGCAGAGGGGGAGATACGCAGTATTTT. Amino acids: CASRGGDTQYF.

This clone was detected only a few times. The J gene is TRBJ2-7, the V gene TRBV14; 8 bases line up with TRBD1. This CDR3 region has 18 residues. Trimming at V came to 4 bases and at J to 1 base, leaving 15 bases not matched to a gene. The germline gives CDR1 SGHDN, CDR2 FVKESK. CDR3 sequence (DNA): TGTGCCAGCAGCCCCACGGGCGATTGGGGACAGGAGTCCTACGAGCAGTACTTC. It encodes CASSPTGDWGQESYEQYF.

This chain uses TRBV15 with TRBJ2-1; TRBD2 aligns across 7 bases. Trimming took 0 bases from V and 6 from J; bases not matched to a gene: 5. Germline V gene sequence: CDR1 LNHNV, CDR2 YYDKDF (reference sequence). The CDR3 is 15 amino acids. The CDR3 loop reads CATSRDRPSGNEQFF. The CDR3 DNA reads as TGTGCCACCAGCAGAGATCGGCCTAGCGGCAATGAGCAGTTCTTC.

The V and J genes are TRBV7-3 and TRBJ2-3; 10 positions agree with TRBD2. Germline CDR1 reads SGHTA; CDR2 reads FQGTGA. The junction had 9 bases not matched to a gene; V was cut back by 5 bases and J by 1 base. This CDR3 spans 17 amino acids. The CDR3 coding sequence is TGTGCCAGCAGCCCAACGCGGGGGACTAGCGGCACAGATACGCAGTATTTT. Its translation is CASSPTRGTSGTDTQYF. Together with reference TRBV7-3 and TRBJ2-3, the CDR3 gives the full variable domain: GAGVSQTPSNKVTEKGKYVELRCDPISGHTALYWYRQSLGQGPEFLIYFQGTGAADDSGLPNDRFFAVRPEGSVSTLKIQRTERGDSAVYLCASSPTRGTSGTDTQYFGPGTRLTVL.

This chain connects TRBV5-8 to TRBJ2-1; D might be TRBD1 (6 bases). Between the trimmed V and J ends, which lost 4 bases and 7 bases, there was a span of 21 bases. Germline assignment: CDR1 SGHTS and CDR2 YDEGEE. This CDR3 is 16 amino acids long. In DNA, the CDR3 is TGTGCCAGCAGCCAATGGGGGCAGCCTAGTTTTAATGAGCAGTTCTTC. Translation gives CASSQWGQPSFNEQFF.

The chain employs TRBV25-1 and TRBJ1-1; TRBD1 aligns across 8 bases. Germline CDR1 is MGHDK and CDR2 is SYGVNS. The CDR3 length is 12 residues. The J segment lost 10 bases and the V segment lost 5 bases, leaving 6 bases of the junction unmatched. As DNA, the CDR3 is TGTGCCAGCAGTCCCTGGACAGGGCGAGCTTTCTTT. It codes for CASSPWTGRAFF. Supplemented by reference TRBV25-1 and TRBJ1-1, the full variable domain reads EADIYQTPRYLVIGTGKKITLECSQTMGHDKMYWYQQDPGMELHLIHYSYGVNSTEKGDLSSESTVSRIRTEHFPLTLESARPSHTSQYLCASSPWTGRAFFGQGTRLTVV.

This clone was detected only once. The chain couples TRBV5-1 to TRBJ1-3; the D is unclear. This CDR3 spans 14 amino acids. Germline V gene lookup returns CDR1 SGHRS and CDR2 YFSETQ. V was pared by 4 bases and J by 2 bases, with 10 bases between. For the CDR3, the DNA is TGCGCCAGCAGCCCGAGGGTCGCTGGAAACACCATATATTTT. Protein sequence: CASSPRVAGNTIYF.

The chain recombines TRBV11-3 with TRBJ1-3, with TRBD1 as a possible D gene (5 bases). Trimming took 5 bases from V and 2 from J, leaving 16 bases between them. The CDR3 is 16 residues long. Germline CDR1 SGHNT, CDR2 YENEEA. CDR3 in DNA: TGTGCCAGCAGCCCCAGGCGGGGGAATCCTGGAAACACCATATATTTT. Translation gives CASSPRRGNPGNTIYF.

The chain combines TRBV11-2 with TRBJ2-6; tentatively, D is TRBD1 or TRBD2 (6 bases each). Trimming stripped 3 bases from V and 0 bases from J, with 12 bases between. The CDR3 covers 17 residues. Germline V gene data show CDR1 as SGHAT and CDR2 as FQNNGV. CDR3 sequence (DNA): TGTGCCAGCAGCTTGACGGGGGCCTCCTCTGGGGCCAACGTCCTGACTTTC. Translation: CASSLTGASSGANVLTF.

The chain's CDR3 is CSVGDRETQETQYF. CDR3 bases: TGCAGCGTTGGGGACAGGGAGACCCAAGAGACCCAGTACTTC. This rearrangement joins TRBV29-1 to TRBJ2-5; 9 nucleotides agree with TRBD1. The germline V gene has CDR1 SQVTM and CDR2 ANQGSEA. The junction had 4 bases not matched to a gene; V was cut back by 4 bases and J by 1 base. This CDR3 contains 14 residues.

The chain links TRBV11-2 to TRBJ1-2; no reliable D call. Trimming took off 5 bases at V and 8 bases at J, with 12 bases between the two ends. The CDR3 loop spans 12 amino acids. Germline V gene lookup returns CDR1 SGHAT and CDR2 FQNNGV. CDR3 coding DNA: TGTGCCAGCAGCCGATCTTGGGAAGGCTACACCTTC. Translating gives CASSRSWEGYTF.

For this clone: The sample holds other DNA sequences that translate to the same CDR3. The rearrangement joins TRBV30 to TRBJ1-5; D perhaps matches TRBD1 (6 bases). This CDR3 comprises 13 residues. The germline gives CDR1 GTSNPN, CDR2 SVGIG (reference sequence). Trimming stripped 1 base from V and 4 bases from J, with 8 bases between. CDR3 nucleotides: TGTGCCTGGAGTGCCCAGGGGAATCAGCCCCAGCATTTT. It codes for CAWSAQGNQPQHF.

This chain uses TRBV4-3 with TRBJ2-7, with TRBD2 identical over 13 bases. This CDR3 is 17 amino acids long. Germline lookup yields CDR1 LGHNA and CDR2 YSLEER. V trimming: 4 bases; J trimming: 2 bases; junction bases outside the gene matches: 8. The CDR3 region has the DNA TGCGCCAGCAGCCGAACCACTAGCGGGAGGGCCACCTACGAGCAGTACTTC. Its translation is CASSRTTSGRATYEQYF.

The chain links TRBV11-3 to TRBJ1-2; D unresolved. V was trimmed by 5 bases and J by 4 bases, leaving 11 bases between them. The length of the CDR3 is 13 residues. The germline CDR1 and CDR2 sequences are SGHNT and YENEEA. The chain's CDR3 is CASSPRSAYGYTF. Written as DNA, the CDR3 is TGTGCCAGCAGCCCTAGGTCAGCCTATGGCTACACCTTC.

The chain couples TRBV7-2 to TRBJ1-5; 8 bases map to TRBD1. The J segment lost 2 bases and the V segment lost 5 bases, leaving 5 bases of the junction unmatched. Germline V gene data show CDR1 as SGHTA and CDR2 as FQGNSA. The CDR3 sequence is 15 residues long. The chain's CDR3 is CASSLKQGGNQPQHF. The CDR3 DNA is TGTGCCAGCAGCCTTAAACAGGGGGGCAATCAGCCCCAGCATTTT.

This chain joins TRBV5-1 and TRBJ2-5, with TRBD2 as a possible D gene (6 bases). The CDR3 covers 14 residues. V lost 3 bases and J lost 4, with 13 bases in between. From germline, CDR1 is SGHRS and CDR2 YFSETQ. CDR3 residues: CASSSEGGLETQYF. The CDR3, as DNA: TGCGCCAGCAGCTCGGAGGGAGGACTAGAGACCCAGTACTTC.

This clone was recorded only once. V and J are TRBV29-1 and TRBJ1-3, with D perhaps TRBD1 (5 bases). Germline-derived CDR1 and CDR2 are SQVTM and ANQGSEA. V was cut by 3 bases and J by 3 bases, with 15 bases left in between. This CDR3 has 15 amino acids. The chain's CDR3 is CSVEVGQGDGNTIYF. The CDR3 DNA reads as TGCAGCGTTGAGGTCGGGCAGGGTGATGGAAACACCATATATTTT.

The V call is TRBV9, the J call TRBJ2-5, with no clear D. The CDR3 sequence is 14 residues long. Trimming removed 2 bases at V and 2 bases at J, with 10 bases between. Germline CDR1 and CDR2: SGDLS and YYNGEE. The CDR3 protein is CASSVDPGQETQYF. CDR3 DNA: TGTGCCAGCAGCGTCGATCCCGGGCAAGAGACCCAGTACTTC.

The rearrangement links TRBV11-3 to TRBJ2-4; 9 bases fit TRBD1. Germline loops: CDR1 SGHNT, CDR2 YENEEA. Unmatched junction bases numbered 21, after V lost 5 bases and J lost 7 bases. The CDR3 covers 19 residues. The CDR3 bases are TGTGCCAGCAGCCTCGGGACAGGGTGGGAGGGGGAGATATATAACATTCAGTACTTC. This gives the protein CASSLGTGWEGEIYNIQYF.

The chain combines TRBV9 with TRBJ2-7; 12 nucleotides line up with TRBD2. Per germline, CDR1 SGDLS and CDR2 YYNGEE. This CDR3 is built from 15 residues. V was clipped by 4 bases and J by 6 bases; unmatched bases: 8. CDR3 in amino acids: CASSTPSGGASEQYF. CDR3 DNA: TGTGCCAGCAGCACCCCTAGCGGGGGGGCCTCCGAGCAGTACTTC. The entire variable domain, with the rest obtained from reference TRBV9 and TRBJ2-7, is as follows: DSGVTQTPKHLITATGQRVTLRCSPRSGDLSVYWYQQSLDQGLQFLIQYYNGEERAKGNILERFSAQQFPDLHSELNLSSLELGDSALYFCASSTPSGGASEQYFGPGTRLTVT.

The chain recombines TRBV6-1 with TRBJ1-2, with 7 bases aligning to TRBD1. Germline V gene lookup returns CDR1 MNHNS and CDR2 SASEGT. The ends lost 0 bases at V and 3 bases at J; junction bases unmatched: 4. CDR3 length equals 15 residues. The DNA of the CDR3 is TGTGCCAGCAGTGAAGCGACAGGGAGGCACTATGGCTACACCTTC. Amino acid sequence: CASSEATGRHYGYTF.

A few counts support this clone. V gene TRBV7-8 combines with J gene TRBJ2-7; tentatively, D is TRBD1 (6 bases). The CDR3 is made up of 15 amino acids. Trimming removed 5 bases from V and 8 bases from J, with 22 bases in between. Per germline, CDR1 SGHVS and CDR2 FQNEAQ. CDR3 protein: CASSLVGTPIPQQYF. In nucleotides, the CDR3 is TGTGCCAGCAGCCTGGTCGGGACACCTATACCTCAGCAGTACTTC.

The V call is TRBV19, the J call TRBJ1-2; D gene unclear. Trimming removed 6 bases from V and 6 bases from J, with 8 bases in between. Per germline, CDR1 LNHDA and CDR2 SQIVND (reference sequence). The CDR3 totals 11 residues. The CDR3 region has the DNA TGTGCCAGTAGCTTCATAGATGGCTACACCTTC. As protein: CASSFIDGYTF.

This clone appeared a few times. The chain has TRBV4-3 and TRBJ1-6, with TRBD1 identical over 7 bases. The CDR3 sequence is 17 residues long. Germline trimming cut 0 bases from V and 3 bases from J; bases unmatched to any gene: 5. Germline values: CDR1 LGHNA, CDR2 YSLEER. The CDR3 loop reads CASSQDLRGNYNSPLHF. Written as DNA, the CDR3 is TGCGCCAGCAGCCAAGACCTCAGGGGGAACTATAATTCACCCCTCCACTTT.